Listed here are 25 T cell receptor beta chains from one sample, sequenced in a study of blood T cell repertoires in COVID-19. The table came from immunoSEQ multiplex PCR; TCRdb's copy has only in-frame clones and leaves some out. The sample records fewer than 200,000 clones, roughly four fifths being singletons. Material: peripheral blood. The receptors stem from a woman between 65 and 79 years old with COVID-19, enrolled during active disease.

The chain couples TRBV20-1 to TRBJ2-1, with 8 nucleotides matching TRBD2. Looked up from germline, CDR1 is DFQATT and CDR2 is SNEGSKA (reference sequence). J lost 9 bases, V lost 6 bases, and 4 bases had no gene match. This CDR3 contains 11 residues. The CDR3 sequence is CSARTSPEQFF. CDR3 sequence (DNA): TGCAGTGCACGGACTAGCCCTGAGCAGTTCTTC.

CDR3 sequence reads: CAVGSGTLYEQFF. The CDR3 DNA reads TGTGCCGTTGGCTCCGGGACTCTCTATGAGCAGTTCTTC. The V and J genes are TRBV24-1 and TRBJ2-1, with D maybe TRBD2 (6 bases). The CDR3 is made up of 13 amino acids. Trimming shortened V by 12 bases and J by 8 bases, and 19 bases separated the two germline ends. Looked up from germline, CDR1 is KGHDR and CDR2 is SFDVKD.

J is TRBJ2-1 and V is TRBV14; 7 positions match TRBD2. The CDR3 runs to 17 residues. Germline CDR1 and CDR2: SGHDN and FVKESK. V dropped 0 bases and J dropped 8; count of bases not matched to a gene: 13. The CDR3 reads CASSQDLIGGGPDEQFF. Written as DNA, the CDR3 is TGTGCCAGCAGCCAAGATCTCATTGGGGGAGGGCCGGATGAGCAGTTCTTC. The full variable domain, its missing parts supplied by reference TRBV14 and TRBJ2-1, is EAGVTQFPSHSVIEKGQTVTLRCDPISGHDNLYWYRRVMGKEIKFLLHFVKESKQDESGMPNNRFLAERTGGTYSTLKVQPAELEDSGVYFCASSQDLIGGGPDEQFFGPGTRLTVL.

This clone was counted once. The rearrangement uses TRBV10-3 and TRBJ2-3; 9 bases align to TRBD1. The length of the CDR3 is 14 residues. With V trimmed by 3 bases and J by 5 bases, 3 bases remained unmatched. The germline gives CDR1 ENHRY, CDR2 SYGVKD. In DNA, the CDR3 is TGTGCCATCAGTGATACAGGGGGCATAGATACGCAGTATTTT. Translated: CAISDTGGIDTQYF.

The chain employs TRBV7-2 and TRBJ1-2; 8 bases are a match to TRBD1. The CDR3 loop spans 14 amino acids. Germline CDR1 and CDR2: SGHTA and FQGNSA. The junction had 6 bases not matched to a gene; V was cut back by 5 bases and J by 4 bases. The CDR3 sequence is CASSPGQGVYGYTF. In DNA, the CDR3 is TGTGCCAGCAGCCCCGGACAGGGTGTCTATGGCTACACCTTC.

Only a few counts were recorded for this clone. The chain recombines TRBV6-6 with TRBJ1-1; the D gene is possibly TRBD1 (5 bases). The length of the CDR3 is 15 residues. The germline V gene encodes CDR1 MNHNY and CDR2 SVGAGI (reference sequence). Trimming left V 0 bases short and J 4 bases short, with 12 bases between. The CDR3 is CASSYSNGGGTEAFF. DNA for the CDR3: TGTGCCAGCAGTTACTCGAATGGGGGAGGCACTGAAGCTTTCTTT.

The CDR3 loop reads CASSTQGATRTGELFF. The DNA for the CDR3 is TGTGCCAGCAGCACTCAGGGGGCAACCCGCACCGGGGAGCTGTTTTTT. This sequence joins TRBV9 and TRBJ2-2, with TRBD1 matching 8 bases. The J segment lost 4 bases and the V segment lost 4 bases, leaving 9 bases of the junction unmatched. CDR1 is SGDLS and CDR2 is YYNGEE in the germline V gene. The CDR3 length is 16 residues.

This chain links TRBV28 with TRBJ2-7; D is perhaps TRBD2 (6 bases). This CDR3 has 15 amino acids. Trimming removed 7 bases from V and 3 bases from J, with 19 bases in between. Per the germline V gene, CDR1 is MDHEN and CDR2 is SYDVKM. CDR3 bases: TGTGCCAGCACCTCCCCTAGAGGAGGGTACTACGAGCAGTACTTC. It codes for CASTSPRGGYYEQYF.

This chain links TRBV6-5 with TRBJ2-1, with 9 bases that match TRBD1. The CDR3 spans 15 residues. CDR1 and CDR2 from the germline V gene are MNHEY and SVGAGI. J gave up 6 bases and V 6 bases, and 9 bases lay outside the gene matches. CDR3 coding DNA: TGTGCCAGCAGACGCGACAGGGGGTCCAGCAATGAGCAGTTCTTC. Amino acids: CASRRDRGSSNEQFF.

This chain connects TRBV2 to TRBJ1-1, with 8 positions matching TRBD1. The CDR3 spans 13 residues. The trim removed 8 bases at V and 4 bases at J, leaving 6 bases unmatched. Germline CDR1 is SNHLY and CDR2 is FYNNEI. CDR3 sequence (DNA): TGTGCCAGCGGACTGACAGGGGTCACTGAAGCTTTCTTT. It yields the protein CASGLTGVTEAFF. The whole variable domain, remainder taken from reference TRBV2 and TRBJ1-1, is EPEVTQTPSHQVTQMGQEVILRCVPISNHLYFYWYRQILGQKVEFLVSFYNNEISEKSEIFDDQFSVERPDGSNFTLKIRSTKLEDSAMYFCASGLTGVTEAFFGQGTRLTVV.

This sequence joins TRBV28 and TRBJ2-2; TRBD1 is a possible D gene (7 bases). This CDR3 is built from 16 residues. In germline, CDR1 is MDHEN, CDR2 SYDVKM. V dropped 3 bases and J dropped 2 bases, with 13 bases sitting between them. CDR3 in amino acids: CASSFAGTANTGELFF. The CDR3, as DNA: TGTGCCAGCAGTTTCGCGGGGACAGCTAACACCGGGGAGCTGTTTTTT.

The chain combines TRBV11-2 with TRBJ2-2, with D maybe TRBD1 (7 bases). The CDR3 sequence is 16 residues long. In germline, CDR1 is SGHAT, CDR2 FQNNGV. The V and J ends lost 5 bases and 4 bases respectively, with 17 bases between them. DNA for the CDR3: TGTGCCAGCAGCCGACGACAGGGAGGCGGCACCGGGGAGCTGTTTTTT. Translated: CASSRRQGGGTGELFF.

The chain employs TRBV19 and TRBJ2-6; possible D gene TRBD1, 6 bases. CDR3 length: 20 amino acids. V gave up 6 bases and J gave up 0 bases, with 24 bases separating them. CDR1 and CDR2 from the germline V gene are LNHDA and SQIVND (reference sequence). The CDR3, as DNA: TGTGCCAGTAGACAATCATCTGCAGGGGCCTCCTCCTCTGGGGCCAACGTCCTGACTTTC. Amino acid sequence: CASRQSSAGASSSGANVLTF.

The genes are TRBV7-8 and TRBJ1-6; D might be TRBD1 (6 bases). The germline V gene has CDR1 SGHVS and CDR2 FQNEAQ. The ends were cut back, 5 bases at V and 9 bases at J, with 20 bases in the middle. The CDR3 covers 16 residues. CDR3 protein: CASSPVGHRDLSPLHF. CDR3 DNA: TGTGCCAGCAGCCCGGTGGGACACCGGGACCTTTCACCCCTCCACTTT.

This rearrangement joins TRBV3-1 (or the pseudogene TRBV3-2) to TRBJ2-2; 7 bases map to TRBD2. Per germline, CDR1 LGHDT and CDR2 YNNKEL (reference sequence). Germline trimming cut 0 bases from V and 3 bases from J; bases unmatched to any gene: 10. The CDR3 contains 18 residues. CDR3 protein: CASSQDPKGGRHTGELFF. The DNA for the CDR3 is TGTGCCAGCAGCCAAGATCCGAAGGGCGGGAGACACACCGGGGAGCTGTTTTTT.

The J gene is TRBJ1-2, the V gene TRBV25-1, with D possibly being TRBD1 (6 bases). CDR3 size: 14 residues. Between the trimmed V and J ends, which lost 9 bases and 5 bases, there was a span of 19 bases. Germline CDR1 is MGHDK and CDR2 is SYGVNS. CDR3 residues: CARLGLDRHYGYTF. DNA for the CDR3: TGTGCCAGGTTGGGATTGGACAGACATTATGGCTACACCTTC.

DNA of the CDR3: TGTGCCAGCAGCGAGAGGGGACAGGGGCCATCCGGGGAGCTGTTTTTT. This gives the protein CASSERGQGPSGELFF. The rearrangement links TRBV7-2 to TRBJ2-2; TRBD1 matches at 10 bases. The CDR3 length is 16 residues. V shed 5 bases and J 6 bases; nucleotides not matched to a gene: 9. From germline, CDR1 is SGHTA and CDR2 FQGNSA.

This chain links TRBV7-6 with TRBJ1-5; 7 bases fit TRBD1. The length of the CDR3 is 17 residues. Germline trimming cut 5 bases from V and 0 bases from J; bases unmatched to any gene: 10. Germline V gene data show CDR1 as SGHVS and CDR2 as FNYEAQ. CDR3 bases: TGTGCCAGCAGCCGGACAGGTGTGGGAAATAGCAATCAGCCCCAGCATTTT. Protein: CASSRTGVGNSNQPQHF.

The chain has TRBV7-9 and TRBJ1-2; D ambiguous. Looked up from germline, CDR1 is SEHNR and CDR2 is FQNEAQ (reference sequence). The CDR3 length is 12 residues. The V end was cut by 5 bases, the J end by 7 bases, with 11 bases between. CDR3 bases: TGTGCCAGCAGCCGACAAATGAGTGGCTACACCTTC. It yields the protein CASSRQMSGYTF.

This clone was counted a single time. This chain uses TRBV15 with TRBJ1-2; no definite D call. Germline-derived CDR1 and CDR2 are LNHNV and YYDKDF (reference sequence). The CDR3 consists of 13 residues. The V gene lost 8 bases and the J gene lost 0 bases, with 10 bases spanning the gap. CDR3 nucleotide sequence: TGTGCCACCGCGACGGGAGCTAACTATGGCTACACCTTC. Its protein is CATATGANYGYTF.

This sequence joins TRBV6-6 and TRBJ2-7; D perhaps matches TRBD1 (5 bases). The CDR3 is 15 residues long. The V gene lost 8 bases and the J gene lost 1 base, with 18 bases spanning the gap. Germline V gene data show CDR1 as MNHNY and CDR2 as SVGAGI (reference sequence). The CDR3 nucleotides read TGTGCCAGCCGCGAGGACACCCGAATGTCCTACGAGCAGTACTTC. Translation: CASREDTRMSYEQYF.

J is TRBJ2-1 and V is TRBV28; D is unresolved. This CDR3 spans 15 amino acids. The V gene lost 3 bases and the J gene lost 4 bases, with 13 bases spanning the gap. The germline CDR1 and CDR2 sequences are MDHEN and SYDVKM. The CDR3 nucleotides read TGTGCCAGCAGTTTCGGCGGAGAGATTTACAATGAGCAGTTCTTC. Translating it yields CASSFGGEIYNEQFF.

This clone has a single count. CDR3 loop: CATSGNPGEKLFF. Written as DNA, the CDR3 is TGTGCCACCAGCGGAAACCCAGGGGAAAAACTGTTTTTT. This chain uses TRBV15 with TRBJ1-4; tentative D call: TRBD1 (5 bases). Trimming removed 5 bases from V and 8 bases from J, with 12 bases in between. The CDR3 runs to 13 residues. Germline V gives CDR1 LNHNV, CDR2 YYDKDF (reference sequence).

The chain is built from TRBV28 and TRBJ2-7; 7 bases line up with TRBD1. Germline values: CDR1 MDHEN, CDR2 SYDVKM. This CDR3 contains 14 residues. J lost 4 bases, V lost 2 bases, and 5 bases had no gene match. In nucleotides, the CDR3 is TGTGCCAGCAGTTTAGTCGACAGGGTGTACGAGCAGTACTTC. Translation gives CASSLVDRVYEQYF.

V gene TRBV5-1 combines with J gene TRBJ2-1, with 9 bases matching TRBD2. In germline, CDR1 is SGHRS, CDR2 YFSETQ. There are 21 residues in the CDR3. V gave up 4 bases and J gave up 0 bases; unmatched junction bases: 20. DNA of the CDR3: TGCGCCAGCAGCAGCCGACCCTATAGCGGGAGTGGCCCAAGCTCCTACAATGAGCAGTTCTTC. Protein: CASSSRPYSGSGPSSYNEQFF.